This TCR beta chain was observed in a study of blood T cell repertoires in COVID-19. Turning to the study itself: The cDNA or gDNA used as material had been derived from T cells, B-cell-depleted T cells, or PBMCs.

The study assigned cohorts using participant-reported clinical history. Recovered participants had two consecutive negative NP/OP PCR tests, healthcare professional clearance, or symptom resolution. How the authors handled the data: Amplification of reference gene primers provided the estimated nucleated cell counts. Measured with immunoSEQ multiplex PCR; TCRdb has only the in-frame clones, and not every one. V and J calls and clone size are as listed in that table; D and trimming were resolved from the DNA. This repertoire shows about 200,000 clones, 84% found once; its top ten account for 7% to 9%. The TCR originated in a man aged 35 to 55 who had recovered from COVID-19. The sequenced material came from PBMCs or T cells enriched from blood (not recorded which).

For the CDR3, the DNA is TGTGCCAGCAGCTTGGATGGGGGCGCGGTTGGAAACACCATATATTTT. As protein: CASSLDGGAVGNTIYF. This chain links TRBV5-4 with TRBJ1-3, with D possibly TRBD1 on 6 matching bases. CDR1 and CDR2 from the germline V gene are SGHNT and YYREEE (reference sequence). The V end lost 0 bases, the J end lost 3 bases, and 13 bases lay between the germline ends. CDR3 length equals 16 residues.